This entry lists 28 T cell receptor beta chains sequenced from one sample in a study of control samples from healthy donors and cancer patients. Assay used: immunoSEQ multiplex PCR; TCRdb lists only in-frame clones, some missing. The sample shows about 130,000 clones, 85% to 95% of them seen only once. Sequences were obtained from PBMCs. The receptor set was obtained from a man aged 55 to 70 with colorectal cancer.

The chain joins TRBV28 to TRBJ2-7; TRBD1 matches 10 bases. The CDR3 covers 17 residues. Trimming at V came to 5 bases and at J to 0 bases, leaving 10 bases not matched to a gene. CDR1 and CDR2 (germline): MDHEN, SYDVKM. This chain's CDR3 is CASSPSPGQGSSYEQYF. The CDR3 nucleotides are TGTGCCAGCAGTCCCTCCCCGGGACAGGGGAGCTCCTACGAGCAGTACTTC.

This rearrangement joins TRBV18 to TRBJ2-3; D not certain. Trimming took off 0 bases at V and 0 bases at J, with 10 bases between the two ends. CDR1 KGHSH and CDR2 LQKENI come from the germline V gene. The CDR3 runs to 16 residues. Here the CDR3 DNA reads TGTGCCAGCTCACCACCTCTGGAGACTAGCACAGATACGCAGTATTTT. Its translation is CASSPPLETSTDTQYF.

The chain has TRBV19 and TRBJ2-1; a possible D gene is TRBD1 (6 bases). V lost 5 bases and J lost 8, with 13 bases in between. The CDR3 covers 13 residues. Germline V lookup: CDR1 LNHDA, CDR2 SQIVND (reference sequence). This chain's CDR3 is CASSLQGRDEQFF. In nucleotides, the CDR3 is TGTGCCAGTAGTCTACAGGGAAGGGATGAGCAGTTCTTC.

CDR3 DNA: TGCGCCAGCAGCTTCGGCCCCTGGACAGGGGGCTCCTACGAGCAGTACTTC. It codes for CASSFGPWTGGSYEQYF. This chain connects TRBV5-1 to TRBJ2-7; 10 bases are shared with TRBD1. This CDR3 contains 17 residues. Looked up from germline, CDR1 is SGHRS and CDR2 is YFSETQ. Trimming took 2 bases from V and 0 from J; bases not matched to a gene: 8.

This rearrangement joins TRBV9 to TRBJ1-4, with a tentative D call TRBD1 (6 bases). The CDR3 consists of 18 residues. CDR1 is SGDLS, CDR2 YYNGEE, per germline. Trimming removed 4 bases from V and 3 bases from J, with 22 bases in between. CDR3 sequence (DNA): TGTGCCAGCAGCCAAGCGGCAGGGGCGCCCCTCTCTAATGAAAAACTGTTTTTT. It encodes CASSQAAGAPLSNEKLFF. The full variable domain, in which reference TRBV9 and TRBJ1-4 provide the parts outside the CDR3, is DSGVTQTPKHLITATGQRVTLRCSPRSGDLSVYWYQQSLDQGLQFLIQYYNGEERAKGNILERFSAQQFPDLHSELNLSSLELGDSALYFCASSQAAGAPLSNEKLFFGSGTQLSVL.

A single count supports this clone. The chain carries TRBV5-5 and TRBJ2-1; D remains unclear. The ends were cut back, 1 base at V and 5 bases at J, with 13 bases in the middle. The CDR3 covers 15 residues. Germline V CDR1 and CDR2: SGHKS, YYEKEE (reference sequence). The CDR3: CASSLYFPVDNEQFF. Here the CDR3 DNA reads TGTGCCAGCAGCTTGTACTTTCCTGTGGACAATGAGCAGTTCTTC.

The chain is built from TRBV29-1 and TRBJ1-5; 9 nucleotides agree with TRBD1. V was clipped by 6 bases and J by 7 bases; unmatched bases: 13. This CDR3 comprises 15 residues. Looked up from germline, CDR1 is SQVTM and CDR2 is ANQGSEA. This chain's CDR3 is CSVLTGTGSGQPQHF. The CDR3, as DNA: TGCAGCGTGCTTACCGGGACAGGGTCGGGGCAGCCCCAGCATTTT.

The rearrangement joins TRBV27 to TRBJ1-3; 7 nucleotides agree with TRBD1. Trimming took 7 bases from V and 8 from J; bases not matched to a gene: 14. Looked up from germline, CDR1 is MNHEY and CDR2 is SMNVEV (reference sequence). The CDR3 length is 15 residues. CDR3 nucleotide sequence: TGTGCCAGCACCCTGACAGGGAACCTTGTAGACACCATATATTTT. It translates to CASTLTGNLVDTIYF.

Here the CDR3 DNA reads TGTGCCTGGAGTGGGAGCTCCTATAATTCACCCCTCCACTTT. Protein sequence: CAWSGSSYNSPLHF. V usage is TRBV30 and J usage is TRBJ1-6; D gene uncertain. The germline gives CDR1 GTSNPN, CDR2 SVGIG (reference sequence). The V end lost 1 base, the J end lost 0 bases, and 4 bases lay between the germline ends. The CDR3 spans 14 residues.

The chain combines TRBV6-1 with TRBJ1-3; 8 nucleotides agree with TRBD1. This CDR3 is built from 13 residues. The V gene end was trimmed by 1 base and the J gene end by 9 bases; junction bases not matched to a gene: 2. Germline lookup yields CDR1 MNHNS and CDR2 SASEGT. CDR3 sequence reads: CASSEGTGTTIYF. The CDR3 nucleotides read TGTGCCAGCAGTGAAGGGACAGGGACCACCATATATTTT.

Only a few counts were recorded for this clone. The same CDR3 also results from other DNA sequences found in this sample. This chain links TRBV19 with TRBJ2-2; TRBD2 matches at 10 bases. The CDR3 is 15 amino acids. CDR1 and CDR2 from the germline V gene are LNHDA and SQIVND (reference sequence). With 4 bases clipped from V and 5 bases from J, the junction kept 4 bases outside the gene matches. The CDR3 DNA reads as TGTGCCAGTAGTACCCGACTAGCGGGTACCGGGGAGCTGTTTTTT. Protein sequence: CASSTRLAGTGELFF.

The chain carries TRBV20-1 and TRBJ2-5, with no clear D. The germline V and J ends were trimmed by 3 bases and 5 bases, with 7 bases remaining between them. The germline gives CDR1 DFQATT, CDR2 SNEGSKA (reference sequence). There are 11 residues in the CDR3. The CDR3 bases are TGCAGTGCTAGTGTCGGGGAGACCCAGTACTTC. It specifies CSASVGETQYF.

This clone was observed a handful of times. The chain recombines TRBV9 with TRBJ2-7; the match to TRBD1 covers 7 bases. The CDR3 runs 15 residues. V lost 0 bases to trimming and J lost 5 bases; unmatched junction nucleotides: 8. Germline V gives CDR1 SGDLS, CDR2 YYNGEE. The DNA for the CDR3 is TGTGCCAGCAGCGTAGGGAAGGGGGCTTATCACGAGCAGTACTTC. Protein product: CASSVGKGAYHEQYF.

This clone was seen a few times. The V call is TRBV2, the J call TRBJ1-5, with 9 bases identical to TRBD1. The CDR3 totals 14 residues. With 4 bases clipped from V and 5 bases from J, the junction kept 3 bases outside the gene matches. In germline, CDR1 is SNHLY, CDR2 FYNNEI. DNA of the CDR3: TGTGCCAGCAGTGGGACAGGGGAGGATCAGCCCCAGCATTTT. Translation gives CASSGTGEDQPQHF.

The chain is built from TRBV6-4 and TRBJ2-3, with a weak D call TRBD1 (6 bases). The CDR3 is made up of 13 amino acids. V was shortened by 9 bases and J by 2 bases, with 12 bases between the two germline ends. The germline V gene has CDR1 MRHNA and CDR2 SNTAGT. The CDR3 sequence: CARRDNTTDTQYF. DNA for the CDR3: TGTGCCAGACGGGACAATACCACAGATACGCAGTATTTT.

V usage is TRBV5-5 and J usage is TRBJ1-1; no clear D gene. The CDR3 sequence is 12 residues long. The V end was cut by 0 bases, the J end by 3 bases, with 3 bases between. Germline-derived CDR1 and CDR2 are SGHKS and YYEKEE (reference sequence). CDR3 nucleotide sequence: TGTGCCAGCAGCTTGGCGGACACTGAAGCTTTCTTT. This gives the protein CASSLADTEAFF.

This sequence joins TRBV29-1 and TRBJ1-3; D possibly corresponds to TRBD1 (6 bases). Germline V CDR1 and CDR2: SQVTM, ANQGSEA. The CDR3 totals 16 residues. V was cut by 0 bases and J by 0 bases, with 12 bases left in between. CDR3 sequence: CSVEDPGALSGNTIYF. CDR3 coding DNA: TGCAGCGTTGAAGATCCGGGGGCCCTCTCTGGAAACACCATATATTTT.

The chain employs TRBV5-1 and TRBJ2-7; D not resolved. V was pared by 0 bases and J by 4 bases, with 17 bases between. Germline V CDR1 and CDR2: SGHRS, YFSETQ. This CDR3 region has 16 residues. This CDR3 is CASSLDFVARPYEQYF. The CDR3 coding sequence is TGCGCCAGCAGCTTGGATTTCGTGGCAAGACCTTACGAGCAGTACTTC.

The rearrangement joins TRBV4-1 to TRBJ1-1; D unresolved. Between the trimmed V and J ends, which lost 2 bases and 2 bases, there was a span of 9 bases. This CDR3 region has 14 residues. Germline V lookup: CDR1 MGHRA, CDR2 YSYEKL. CDR3 sequence (DNA): TGCGCCAGCAGCCAAATAACAGTAAACACTGAAGCTTTCTTT. Translation gives CASSQITVNTEAFF.

The chain is built from TRBV19 and TRBJ2-7; TRBD1 might be the D (5 bases). Trimming took off 5 bases at V and 0 bases at J, with 14 bases between the two ends. The CDR3 covers 15 residues. Germline CDR1 reads LNHDA; CDR2 reads SQIVND (reference sequence). CDR3 sequence reads: CASSPGQGPSYEQYF. The CDR3 DNA is TGTGCCAGTAGTCCGGGCCAGGGCCCCTCCTACGAGCAGTACTTC.

This sequence joins TRBV7-2 and TRBJ1-1; TRBD1 is a possible D gene (5 bases). Deletions cut 0 bases from V and 4 bases from J, with 9 bases between. CDR1 is SGHTA and CDR2 is FQGNSA in the germline V gene. The CDR3 extends over 14 amino acids. This CDR3 reads CASSLAGDRTEAFF. CDR3 bases: TGTGCCAGCAGCTTAGCGGGGGACCGCACTGAAGCTTTCTTT.

The chain links TRBV11-2 to TRBJ2-7; tentative D call: TRBD2 (6 bases). CDR3 length: 13 residues. The germline V and J ends were trimmed by 1 base and 5 bases, with 9 bases remaining between them. Germline CDR1 reads SGHAT; CDR2 reads FQNNGV. The CDR3 sequence: CASSLVRGNEQYF. The CDR3 DNA reads as TGTGCCAGCAGCTTAGTGCGGGGAAACGAGCAGTACTTC. Looking up the rest from reference TRBV11-2 and TRBJ2-7 gives the full variable domain: EAGVAQSPRYKIIEKRQSVAFWCNPISGHATLYWYQQILGQGPKLLIQFQNNGVVDDSQLPKDRFSAERLKGVDSTLKIQPAKLEDSAVYLCASSLVRGNEQYFGPGTRLTVT.

V usage is TRBV5-8 and J usage is TRBJ2-7; a weak D match, TRBD2 (7 bases). CDR3 length equals 16 residues. The V and J ends lost 0 bases and 4 bases respectively, with 17 bases between them. CDR1 is SGHTS and CDR2 is YDEGEE in the germline V gene. The CDR3 DNA reads TGTGCCAGCAGCTTGGCGGGGGGCTCCCTGAGGTACGAGCAGTACTTC. Its translation is CASSLAGGSLRYEQYF.

This sequence joins TRBV5-6 and TRBJ1-3; 7 positions agree with TRBD1. Trimming cost V 0 bases and J 11 bases; bases outside gene matches: 2. Germline CDR1 SGHDT, CDR2 YYEEEE. There are 12 residues in the CDR3. CDR3 in DNA: TGTGCCAGCAGCTTGGGCGGGACAGCCATATATTTT. Amino acid sequence: CASSLGGTAIYF.

In this sample, this clone turned up once. The CDR3 protein is CAISESNGERDTF. The CDR3 nucleotides are TGTGCCATCAGTGAGTCAAATGGGGAGAGGGACACCTTC. V usage is TRBV10-3 and J usage is TRBJ1-2; D gene uncertain. CDR1 and CDR2 (germline): ENHRY, SYGVKD. V lost 0 bases and J 12 bases, leaving 14 bases between the germline ends. The CDR3 consists of 13 residues.

This chain links TRBV21-1 with TRBJ1-5; the D call of TRBD1 is as the table states it, not checked on the DNA. TRBV21-1 is a pseudogene segment. There are 18 residues in the CDR3. CDR3 bases: TGTGCCAGCAGTAGGGGCCCAGAAGGGACAGGGGTTTATCAGCCCCAGCATTTT. Amino acids: CASSRGPEGTGVYQPQHF.

The chain joins TRBV4-2 to TRBJ2-7, with D possibly being TRBD1 (7 bases). Trimming stripped 3 bases from V and 2 bases from J, with 11 bases between. CDR3 size: 14 residues. Germline assignment: CDR1 LGHNA and CDR2 YNFKEQ. This CDR3 reads CASSQGRGAYEQYF. DNA of the CDR3: TGTGCCAGCAGCCAGGGCAGGGGGGCCTACGAGCAGTACTTC.

The chain recombines TRBV4-1 with TRBJ1-2; 9 bases agree with TRBD1. From germline, CDR1 is MGHRA and CDR2 YSYEKL. There are 14 residues in the CDR3. The V segment lost 4 bases and the J segment 3 bases; nucleotides outside the gene matches: 3. CDR3 in amino acids: CASSPWTGDYGYTF. CDR3 coding DNA: TGCGCCAGCAGCCCCTGGACAGGGGACTATGGCTACACCTTC.